This TCR beta chain was captured by sequencing in a study of T cell responses to AZD1222 COVID-19 vaccine. This clone has a single count. Method: immunoSEQ multiplex PCR; TCRdb's copy keeps in-frame clones and lacks some. The sample holds tens of thousands of clones, approximately 92% seen once. V lost 6 bases, J lost 4 bases, and 8 bases stayed unmatched. CDR1 is SGHTA, CDR2 FQGTGA, per germline. The CDR3 contains 15 residues. The source is an adult who received the AZD1222 COVID-19 vaccine. Sequencing was performed on peripheral blood, taken 28 days after the second AZD1222 dose. The chain employs TRBV7-3 and TRBJ2-5; 10 positions match TRBD2. The CDR3 is CASSSTSGTGETQYF. CDR3 nucleotides: TGTGCCAGCAGTTCCACTAGCGGGACTGGAGAGACCCAGTACTTC.